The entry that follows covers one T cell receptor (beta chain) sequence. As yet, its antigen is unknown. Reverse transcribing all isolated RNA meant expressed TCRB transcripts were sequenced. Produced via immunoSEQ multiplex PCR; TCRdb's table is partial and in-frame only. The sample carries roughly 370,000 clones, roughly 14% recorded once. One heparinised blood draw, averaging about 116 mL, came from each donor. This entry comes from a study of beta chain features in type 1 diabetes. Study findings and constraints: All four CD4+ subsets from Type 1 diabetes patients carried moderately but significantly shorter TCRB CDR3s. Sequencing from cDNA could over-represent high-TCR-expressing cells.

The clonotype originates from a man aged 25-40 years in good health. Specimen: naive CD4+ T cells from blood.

CDR3 nucleotide sequence: TGTGCCAGCAGTAACAGGGATTCTGGGGCCAACGTCCTGACTTTC. Translated: CASSNRDSGANVLTF. This chain links TRBV25-1 with TRBJ2-6, with D maybe TRBD1 (6 bases). The V gene lost 5 bases and the J gene lost 1 base, with 9 bases spanning the gap. The CDR3 extends over 15 amino acids. Germline V gene data show CDR1 as MGHDK and CDR2 as SYGVNS.